This T cell receptor beta chain was observed in a study of early T cells in non-severe SARS-CoV-2 infection. Study as a whole: Unsorted whole-blood RNA was sequenced in bulk, leaving chains unpaired.

This clonotype has at least ten counts. What it binds is not known. One end of the junction fails to match germline, which may point to a read error. The length of the CDR3 is 13 residues. Germline CDR1 is SSHAT and CDR2 is FNYEAQ (reference sequence). Study-level results: The matching step, a VDJdb search, favored anti-spike CD8 responses and missed private and CD4 specificities.

Researchers attached unique molecular identifiers to individual cDNA molecules. One entry per CDR3 protein, called by TCRdb with MiXCR from the 5' RACE reads. The sample lists about 31,000 distinct CDR3 sequences; approximately 5.3% were seen once. The TCR originated in an adult who was a healthcare worker with PCR-confirmed SARS-CoV-2 infection or an uninfected control (not recorded which). The chain employs TRBV7-7 and TRBJ2-1; D perhaps matches TRBD2 (6 bases). Input material: whole blood. As DNA, the CDR3 is TGTGCTAGCAGCTTAGGAGGCGGGGATGAGCAGTTCTTC. Its protein is CASSLGGGDEQFF.